These T cell receptor beta chains were read from a single sample in a study of blood T cell repertoires in COVID-19. This table comes from immunoSEQ multiplex PCR, and its TCRdb copy is limited to in-frame clones, with some not included. The sample holds fewer than 250,000 clones, approximately 85% seen once. The sequenced sample consisted of peripheral blood. The receptors derive from a woman aged 70-85 years with acute or convalescent COVID-19. CDR3s include the opening cysteine and the closing phenylalanine or tryptophan. D genes are given only for firm matches. Rows give clone size only sometimes, using once, few, many, or a class for an expanded clone.

V	size	D	J	DNA	CDR3
TRBV29-1	-	-	TRBJ1-2	TGCAGCGTGGGAGATGGTAGCTATGGCTACACCTTC	CSVGDGSYGYTF
TRBV6-4	-	-	TRBJ2-2	TGTGCCAGCAGTGAGGCAGGGCTCGACACCGGGGAGCTGTTTTTT	CASSEAGLDTGELFF
TRBV4-1	-	TRBD1	TRBJ1-6	TGCGCCAGCTCGACAGGGATCCTCTATAATTCACCCCTCCACTTT	CASSTGILYNSPLHF
TRBV6-5	-	-	TRBJ2-6	TGTGCCAGCAGATCCTCACATCGGGCCAACGTCCTGACTTTC	CASRSSHRANVLTF
TRBV21-1	-	-	TRBJ1-5	TGTGCCAGCAGCAAAACGGGAAGTCAGCCCCAGCATTTT	CASSKTGSQPQHF
TRBV18	-	-	TRBJ1-1	TGTGCCAGCTCCCTACAAGGGGATACTGAAGCTTTCTTT	CASSLQGDTEAFF
TRBV5-1	-	-	TRBJ2-7	TGCGCCAGCAGCTTGGCCGACAGGAACGAGCAGTACTTC	CASSLADRNEQYF
TRBV4-3	-	-	TRBJ2-6	TGCGCCAGCAGCCAAGATTACGGGGTGGCTGGGGCCAACGTCCTGACTTTC	CASSQDYGVAGANVLTF
TRBV27	once	-	TRBJ1-6	TGTGCCAGCAGTCCACCCCCAGGGGAGAGGATGATCCGCCACCCCACCCTCCACTTT	CASSPPPGERMIRHPTLHF
TRBV21-1	-	-	TRBJ1-2	TGTGCCAGCAGCAAAGGCGGAGGAGACGGATACTATGGCTACACCTTC	CASSKGGGDGYYGYTF
TRBV5-1	few	-	TRBJ2-2	TGCGCCAGCAGCTTCTCCGCGATGACCGGGGAGCTGTTTTTT	CASSFSAMTGELFF
TRBV6-5	-	-	TRBJ2-5	TGTGCCAGCAACCAGTTGCGGCAAGAGACCCAGTACTTC	CASNQLRQETQYF
TRBV2	few	-	TRBJ1-2	TGTGCCAGCAGTTTTGACAAGGACTATGGCTACACCTTC	CASSFDKDYGYTF
TRBV28	-	-	TRBJ1-2	TGTGCCAGCAGTACTATTCAGGGGAACTATGGCTACACCTTC	CASSTIQGNYGYTF
TRBV5-6	few	TRBD2	TRBJ2-4	TGTGCCAGCAGCGCCTTCTTGGGGAGCGGGGGGCAGGACATTCAGTACTTC	CASSAFLGSGGQDIQYF
TRBV2	-	-	TRBJ1-3	TGTGCCAGCAAGCTCGAATCAGGGGCTGGAAACACCATATATTTT	CASKLESGAGNTIYF
TRBV5-1	-	-	TRBJ1-2	TGCGCCAGCAGCTTGGGTCGGGGTGGCTATGGCTACACCTTC	CASSLGRGGYGYTF
TRBV5-1	-	TRBD1	TRBJ2-7	TGCGCCAGCAGCTTGTTCCGGCCAGGGGGTACCTACGAGCAGTACTTC	CASSLFRPGGTYEQYF
TRBV30	-	-	TRBJ1-4	TGTGCCTGGAACAGGGTTCGAAGTGAAAAACTGTTTTTT	CAWNRVRSEKLFF
TRBV4-2	-	TRBD1	TRBJ1-4	TGTGCCAGCAGCCAAGGGGGACAGGGGGCAAAGGAAAAACTGTTTTTT	CASSQGGQGAKEKLFF
TRBV6-6	once	-	TRBJ2-1	TGTGCCAGCAGGGTAGCGGAGTCGTACAATGAGCAGTTCTTC	CASRVAESYNEQFF
TRBV5-6	-	-	TRBJ1-1	TGTGCCAGCAGCTTGGATTCTCGACGGCGGGGCACTGAAGCTTTCTTT	CASSLDSRRRGTEAFF
TRBV20-1	many	TRBD1	TRBJ2-1	TGCAGTGCTAGTCCGGGACAGGGGCGCGGTGAGCAGTTCTTC	CSASPGQGRGEQFF
TRBV19	-	-	TRBJ1-1	TGTGCCAGTAGTATCGGGGGGGTCTTCAACACTGAAGCTTTCTTT	CASSIGGVFNTEAFF
TRBV10-1	-	-	TRBJ1-5	TGCGCCAGCAGTGAGACAGGGTTCAATCAGCCCCAGCATTTT	CASSETGFNQPQHF
TRBV14	-	-	TRBJ1-2	TGTGCCAGCAGCCAAGGTGCAGAGGGGGTAAACTATGGCTACACCTTC	CASSQGAEGVNYGYTF
TRBV3-1/TRBV3-2	-	-	TRBJ1-4	TGTGCCAGCAGCCGGAAGGACATTGAACATGAAAAACTGTTTTTT	CASSRKDIEHEKLFF
TRBV20-1	few	TRBD1	TRBJ2-7	TGCAGTGCTAGTCTGACAGGGACCGAGCAGTACTTC	CSASLTGTEQYF
TRBV5-1	few	-	TRBJ1-5	TGCGCCAGCAGCGGAATCCGGGTCTTCCTGCGGAATAGCAATCAGCCCCAGCATTTT	CASSGIRVFLRNSNQPQHF
TRBV6-1	-	-	TRBJ1-1	TGTGCCAGCAGTGAACGGAGGGGCGCTGGGACGGGAGCTTTCTTT	CASSERRGAGTGAFF
TRBV3-1/TRBV3-2	-	TRBD1	TRBJ1-1	TGTGCCAGCAGCCAGTACAGGGGGAGAAACACTGAAGCTTTCTTT	CASSQYRGRNTEAFF
TRBV11-2	-	-	TRBJ1-6	TGTGCCAGCAGCTCGTCGGGGGACTCCTATAATTCACCCCTCCACTTT	CASSSSGDSYNSPLHF
TRBV10-1	once	-	TRBJ1-5	TGCGCCAGCAGTGATTCTAATCAGCCCCAGCATTTT	CASSDSNQPQHF